This T cell receptor (beta chain) was recorded in a study of blood T cell repertoires in COVID-19. In the study overall: T cells, B-cell-depleted T cells, or PBMCs supplied cDNA or gDNA.

Authors' analysis steps: Reference gene primer amplification gave estimated nucleated cell counts. Method: immunoSEQ multiplex PCR; TCRdb's copy keeps in-frame clones and lacks some. That table supplies the V and J calls and clone size; D and trimming were determined from the DNA. The table records roughly 150,000 clones, 82% of them present only once. Participants' reported clinical history set cohort assignment. The CDR3 is 15 amino acids. Germline lookup yields CDR1 SGHRS and CDR2 YFSETQ. J was trimmed by 1 base and V by 6 bases; bases with no gene match: 4. The sequence derives from a man between 60 and 75 years old who had recovered from COVID-19. The sequencing input was PBMCs or T cells enriched from blood (not recorded which). The chain employs TRBV5-1 and TRBJ2-5, with 12 bases fitting TRBD2. In DNA form, the CDR3 reads TGCGCCAGCACCCGACTAGCGGGGGTCCAAGAGACCCAGTACTTC. Residues: CASTRLAGVQETQYF.